This TCR beta chain stems from a study of blood T cells in healthy people across ages (dated by TCRdb to between 2014 and 2017). Study-wide context: Template switching captured roughly one uniquely barcoded TCR beta cDNA molecule per two T cells in model experiments. The study analyzed two additional independent replicas of 1 million unique cDNA reads from the same blood draw for two donors, one aged 18 to 30 and one aged 80 or older. To track age-related changes in TCR beta repertoire diversity, the study relied on deep sequencing normalized with unique cDNA molecular identifiers. Four age groups were formed from the donors: young (average 16 years), middle-aged (around 41), aged (under 70) and long-lived (about 75). Overall study results and their limits: Since profiling was done on bulk unsorted PBMCs, naive and antigen-experienced compartments could not be conclusively compared. Compared with the aged group, more naive CD4+ T cells, fewer expanded clones and increased TCR diversity were shown by the long-lived group, suggesting age selection. Observed TCR beta diversity per million T cells fell roughly linearly with age, and a significant reduction was already apparent by age approximately 40. A strong correlation was found between observed TCR beta diversity and the percentage of naive T cells measured by flow cytometry. Estimates of total diversity based on one million sequenced T cells were considered lower bounds and underestimates. Because the CMV infection status of the donors was unknown, age-related changes in expanded clonotypes may potentially have been confounded.

Trimming takes 4 bases from V and 7 bases from J, and the germline ends sit 10 bases apart. Looking up the germline V gene yields CDR1 SQVTM and CDR2 ANQGSEA. From its cysteine to its phenylalanine, the CDR3 spans 11 amino acids. Left in the record is the CDR3 DNA by itself, 33 bases read in frame from the first base. Library prep was done by 5' RACE. Sequencer: Illumina HiSeq 2500. A second PCR of about 6 to 12 cycles was performed with a sample-barcoded 5' primer and a J-beta primer mix. Each TCR beta cDNA molecule received a unique molecular identifier from a template-switch 5' adaptor carrying 12 random nucleotides. Each sample yielded at least 2.5 million CDR3-containing paired-end reads. All of the RNA was converted into first-strand cDNA using the Mint cDNA synthesis kit, with a TRBC-specific oligonucleotide serving as the primer. Following uracil-DNA glycosylase treatment, a first 18-cycle PCR with universal primers M1SS and BC2_uni_R was performed on all cDNA. Concerning the study's data processing: Each sample was normalized by randomly selecting 1 million high-quality reads, each carrying a distinct molecular identifier. Instead of being binned into consensus sequences, reads that shared molecular identifiers were thrown out. MiTCR, run with a Q25 quality threshold and the strictest error-elimination algorithm, handled CDR3 identification, clonotype clustering and error correction. Lower-bound total TCR beta diversity was estimated with a nonparametric unseen species model using Euler transformation. TCRdb cleaned the public reads at Q25 with fastp, built clones with MiXCR and kept in-frame beta chains. When rows share a CDR3 protein, they turn into one entry using the most common DNA and genes. TCRdb's processing, not the study's, gives the V and J calls here. This sample has about 800,000 distinct CDR3 sequences in its table, and 25% of those were observed once. Approximately 4% of the sample is taken by the ten largest.

The donors were roughly 40 Caucasian individuals from Russia, aged about 6 to 95 years, who were systemically healthy. Each donor gave about 11 milliliters of peripheral blood, drawn into EDTA-treated Vacutainer tubes. Ficoll-Paque density-gradient centrifugation was used to isolate PBMCs, with at least 7 million obtained per sample. Total RNA, at least 5 micrograms per sample, was extracted from PBMCs with Trizol reagent. Naive CD45RAhigh/CD27high T cell percentages were measured by flow cytometry on a PBMC aliquot from every donor. This clonotype was observed a handful of times. What antigen it recognizes has not been identified. Nothing much larger sits one base from this clone, and base qualities are not available. This sample also belongs to another study, concerning T cells of mothers and their children. The second investigation adds: Nine systemically healthy Caucasian individuals served as donors, namely three mothers together with their six children. cDNA synthesis used all of the extracted RNA, with around 1.5 ug of RNA in each 15 ul reaction. In the second PCR, the M1S primer added sample barcodes and 2-4 random nucleotides. Each mother yielded over 8.5 million TCR beta CDR3 reads and each child roughly 3.1 million reads. Thymic selection shapes the output of TCR recombination in a similar way in related and unrelated pairs, and inherited differences have a minor effect. Normalized repertoire overlap was always found to be slightly, but never significantly, higher in related mother-child pairs than in unrelated mother-child pairs. No persistent microchimeric T cell clones were found, with a detection sensitivity of approximately 100 clones per million clonotypes. The study used deep NGS to compare TCR beta repertoires of mothers and children, seeking features distinguishing related mother-child pairs from unrelated individuals. On average, the children were around 11 +/- 4 years old, while the mothers were 40 +/- 4 years old. After adapters were ligated using NEBNext reagents, the libraries underwent 100+100 nt paired-end sequencing on an Illumina HiSeq 2000. Mother and child libraries were prepared a month apart and sequenced in separate runs to prevent cross-contamination. Each donor had between roughly 450,000 and 2,100,000 distinct TCR beta clonotypes identified. Naive TCR beta clonotypes were estimated from low-frequency clonotypes matched to each donor's FACS-determined naive share, without sorting.

Material for sequencing was blood. This TCR was sampled from a boy aged 10-17 years in good health. The chain is made from TRBV29-1 and TRBJ1-2, and TRBD1 may be the D gene, going by 5 matching bases. The DNA is as follows: TGCAGCGTTGGAGGGGCAAGTGGCTACACCTTC. It translates to CSVGGASGYTF.